The sequence of this T cell receptor beta chain was determined in a study of vaccination effects on CD4 cells after COVID-19. Study-level points and caveats: Late after vaccination, infection- and vaccine-induced clones showed marked clonal contraction.

The length of the CDR3 is 15 residues. With respect to this clone: Its matching antigen is unknown.

Viral peptide pools were used in the ViraFEST assay to expand antigen-specific CD4+ T cells, and sequencing came afterward. At the end of over 8 days of culture, CD4+ T cells were isolated. It was two doses of either the BNT162b2 or mRNA-1273 vaccine that participants received. None of the vaccinated had previously contracted SARS-CoV-2, and their nucleocapsid antibodies tested negative. Each culture had half its medium swapped for IL-2 medium on days 3 and 7. Libraries were prepared by immunoSEQ multiplex PCR; TCRdb keeps only in-frame clonotypes and omits some of them. Here the sample spans some 22,000 clones, around 70% being singletons.

This clonotype was sampled from a human donor who received a COVID-19 vaccine. Material: CD4+ T cells from PBMCs cultured with SARS-CoV-2 spike peptides, obtained after COVID-19 vaccination. The genes are TRBV21-1 and TRBJ1-5; no check of the table's D call, TRBD1, against the DNA was made. TRBV21-1 is a listed pseudogene. This chain's CDR3 is CASVPGQEINQPQHF. The CDR3 DNA reads as TGTGCCAGCGTTCCGGGACAGGAGATCAATCAGCCCCAGCATTTT.